The present TCR beta chain was sequenced within a study of OX40 agonist ivuxolimab in advanced cancers. On the study more broadly: Patients were given ivuxolimab, an antibody that agonizes OX40 (CD134). Enrolled patients in dose escalation had cancers that were hepatocellular carcinoma, melanoma, renal cell or head and neck cancer. Whole-study findings and limits: Among the lowest peripheral clonal expansion occurred in 0.1-3.0 mg/kg partial responders.

The CDR3 covers 12 residues. Per germline, CDR1 GTSNPN and CDR2 SVGIG (reference sequence). Trimming took 4 bases from V and 6 from J, leaving 10 bases between them. As for this clone: The antigen remains undetermined.

The repertoire was sequenced with immunoSEQ multiplex PCR; TCRdb's copy has only in-frame clones and lacks some. The sample holds over 55,000 clones, 84% seen once. Specimen: CD4+ or CD8+ T cells sorted from blood, collected in a trial of the OX40 agonist ivuxolimab. This TCR was sampled from an adult with an advanced solid tumor such as melanoma, head and neck, liver or kidney cancer. The chain is built from TRBV30 and TRBJ1-5, with a weak D call TRBD1 (6 bases). CDR3 DNA: TGTGCCTGGAACAGGGCGGGTCAGCCCCAGCATTTT. Translating gives CAWNRAGQPQHF.